This record covers a single T cell receptor beta chain. The antigen is undetermined. The time point was: neoterminal ileum biopsy at postoperative endoscopy, about 6 months after surgery. Deletions cut 4 bases from V and 3 bases from J, with 9 bases between. The CDR3 extends over 13 amino acids. Germline V gene sequence: CDR1 MNHNS, CDR2 SASEGT. The data stem from a study of T cell repertoires in ileal Crohn's disease. Study results and limitations: Compared with non-smokers, active smokers at surgery showed more clonal expansions. All patients with clonality above 26.8% had endoscopic recurrence.

Per sample, 500 to 650 nanograms of biopsy DNA were TCRB immunosequenced. Only in-frame clones appear in the TCRdb table, and some are missing; sequencing was by immunoSEQ multiplex PCR. The sample consists of about 62,000 clones, around nine tenths of them appearing once. What was sequenced was ileal tissue. The receptor's source is an adult with Crohn's disease. The chain is built from TRBV6-1 and TRBJ1-1; no firm D call. CDR3 loop: CASSGQADTEAFF. For the CDR3, the DNA is TGTGCCAGCAGTGGTCAGGCCGACACTGAAGCTTTCTTT.